The 3 T cell receptor beta chains listed next were all sequenced from one sample in a study of graft-versus-host responses after intestinal transplantation. Assay: immunoSEQ multiplex PCR; the TCRdb copy retains only in-frame clones and omits some. The table lists some 85,000 clones, more than 75% of them singletons, with around 8% in the top ten. No cognate antigen is known for these TCRs. Sequencing used unstimulated CD8+ T cells sorted from spleen or lymph node cells, obtained before transplant. The receptor set was obtained from a human donor who was the organ donor for an intestinal transplant.

The V and J genes are TRBV7-9 and TRBJ2-7; TRBD2 agrees at 8 bases. This CDR3 is 13 amino acids long. The V and J ends lost 7 bases and 4 bases, in that order; junction bases with no gene match: 6. Germline loops: CDR1 SEHNR, CDR2 FQNEAQ (reference sequence). The CDR3 here is CASTTGGVYEQYF. The CDR3 nucleotides are TGTGCCAGCACGACGGGGGGGGTTTACGAGCAGTACTTC.

V usage is TRBV7-9 and J usage is TRBJ2-5, with TRBD1 matching over 9 bases. V gave up 5 bases and J gave up 3 bases; unmatched junction bases: 10. CDR1 is SEHNR, CDR2 FQNEAQ, per germline (reference sequence). This CDR3 has 16 residues. CDR3 sequence: CASSPRRDRAKETQYF. The CDR3 region has the DNA TGTGCCAGCAGCCCAAGAAGGGACAGGGCAAAAGAGACCCAGTACTTC.

The chain recombines TRBV10-1 with TRBJ1-3; D is undetermined. Germline CDR1 is WNHNN and CDR2 is SYGVQD (reference sequence). V shed 7 bases and J shed 2 bases, with 9 bases lying between them. CDR3 length: 13 residues. In nucleotides, the CDR3 is TGCGCCAGCATGGAGGGAGCTGGAAACACCATATATTTT. Encoded protein: CASMEGAGNTIYF.